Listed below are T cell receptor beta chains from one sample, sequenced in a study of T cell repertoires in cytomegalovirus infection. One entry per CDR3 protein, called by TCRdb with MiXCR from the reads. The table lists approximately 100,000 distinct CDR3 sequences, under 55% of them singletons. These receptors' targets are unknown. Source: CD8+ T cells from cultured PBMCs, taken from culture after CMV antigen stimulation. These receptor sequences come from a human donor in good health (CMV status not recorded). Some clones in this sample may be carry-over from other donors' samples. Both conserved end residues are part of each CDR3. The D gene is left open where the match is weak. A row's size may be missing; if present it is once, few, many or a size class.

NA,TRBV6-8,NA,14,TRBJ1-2,CASTSGPLNYGYTF,TGTGCCAGCACCTCAGGACCGCTTAACTATGGCTACACCTTC
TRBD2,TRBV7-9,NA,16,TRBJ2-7,CASSLATSGVSYEQYF,TGTGCCAGCAGCCTCGCGACTAGCGGGGTCTCCTACGAGCAGTACTTC
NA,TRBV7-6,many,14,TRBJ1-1,CASSLGGPNTEAFF,TGTGCCAGCAGCTTAGGGGGTCCGAACACTGAAGCTTTCTTT
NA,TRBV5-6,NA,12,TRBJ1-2,CASSLQGSGYTF,TGTGCCAGCAGTTTACAGGGAAGCGGCTACACCTTC
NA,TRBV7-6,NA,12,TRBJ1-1,CASSLEGSEAFF,TGTGCCAGCAGCTTAGAGGGGAGTGAAGCTTTCTTT
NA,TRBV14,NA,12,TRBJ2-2,CASSQSHRELFF,TGTGCCAGCAGCCAAAGTCACAGGGAGCTGTTTTTT
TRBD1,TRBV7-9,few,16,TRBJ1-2,CASSYLPDRSNYGYTF,TGTGCCAGCAGCTACCTTCCGGACAGGTCTAACTATGGCTACACCTTC
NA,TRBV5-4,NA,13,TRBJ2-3,CASSLTESDTQYF,TGTGCCAGCAGCTTGACTGAATCAGATACGCAGTATTTT
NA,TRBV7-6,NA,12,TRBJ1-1,CASIGRGTEAFF,TGTGCCAGCATAGGGCGGGGCACTGAAGCTTTCTTT
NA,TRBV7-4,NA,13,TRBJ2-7,CASSLKIGYEQYF,TGTGCCAGCAGCTTAAAGATTGGCTACGAGCAGTACTTC
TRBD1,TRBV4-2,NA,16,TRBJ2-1,CASSPDWTGVRGEQFF,TGTGCCAGCAGCCCCGACTGGACAGGGGTCCGTGGTGAGCAGTTCTTC
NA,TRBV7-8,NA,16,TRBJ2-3,CASSSPLGGGTDTQYF,TGTGCCAGCAGCTCCCCCCTGGGTGGAGGCACAGATACGCAGTATTTT
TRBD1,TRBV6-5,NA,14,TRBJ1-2,CASSKQGLLHGYTF,TGTGCCAGCTCTAAACAGGGGCTCCTCCATGGCTACACCTTC
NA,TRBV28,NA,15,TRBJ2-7,CASSSSRGRNYEQYF,TGTGCCAGCAGTTCATCCAGGGGAAGGAACTACGAGCAGTACTTC
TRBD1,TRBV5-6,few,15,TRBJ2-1,CASSPGQFSYNEQFF,TGTGCCAGCAGCCCGGGACAGTTCTCCTACAATGAGCAGTTCTTC
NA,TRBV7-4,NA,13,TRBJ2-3,CASSSLSGDTQYF,TGTGCCAGCAGCTCACTGTCGGGAGATACGCAGTATTTT